A selection of T cell receptor beta chains follows, all from one sample in a study of T-cell memory formation after mild COVID-19. A single record per CDR3 protein comes from TCRdb applying MiXCR to the 5' RACE reads. The sample consists of some 600,000 distinct CDR3 sequences, approximately 15% of them appearing once. The source material was PBMCs or a T cell subset sorted from them (not recorded which). Receptor source: an adult woman who had mild COVID-19 (a few samples of this study predate the infection). Cell type and time point are not known. Each CDR3 is given with its conserved first and last residue. The D gene is left open where the match is weak. Where a row states a size, it is once, few, many or the class of an expanded clone; other rows omit it.

D,size,length,V,J,CDR3,DNA
-,-,13,TRBV12-3/TRBV12-4,TRBJ1-1,CASIVGVGTEAFF,TGTGCCAGCATCGTGGGGGTCGGAACTGAAGCTTTCTTT
TRBD2,many,17,TRBV13,TRBJ2-5,CASSSGPRLAGVETQYF,TGTGCCAGCAGCTCCGGCCCGAGACTAGCGGGAGTCGAGACCCAGTACTTC
-,-,16,TRBV4-1,TRBJ2-7,CASSQEVGGFSYEQYF,TGCGCCAGCAGCCAAGAGGTCGGGGGCTTCTCCTACGAGCAGTACTTC
TRBD2,many,16,TRBV7-8,TRBJ2-3,CASSATSGVSTDTQYF,TGTGCCAGCAGCGCGACTAGCGGGGTTAGCACAGATACGCAGTATTTT
TRBD2,few,19,TRBV27,TRBJ2-1,CASTLLSGRALGSYNEQFF,TGTGCCAGCACCCTTCTTAGCGGGAGGGCCTTGGGCTCCTACAATGAGCAGTTCTTC
-,-,14,TRBV9,TRBJ1-2,CASSVDGGPNGYTF,TGTGCCAGCAGCGTAGATGGGGGGCCGAATGGCTACACCTTC
-,few,16,TRBV5-6,TRBJ2-7,CASSDLQRGLGYEQYF,TGTGCCAGCAGCGACCTCCAACGTGGGTTGGGCTACGAGCAGTACTTC
-,-,15,TRBV12-3/TRBV12-4,TRBJ1-5,CASTLSRGINQPQHF,TGTGCCAGCACCCTGTCCCGAGGCATAAATCAGCCCCAGCATTTT
-,many,15,TRBV12-3/TRBV12-4,TRBJ2-1,CASRGNRYLRNEQFF,TGTGCCAGCAGAGGCAACAGATACCTTCGCAATGAGCAGTTCTTC
-,-,16,TRBV4-1,TRBJ2-5,CASSQDLERLQETQYF,TGCGCCAGCAGCCAAGATTTGGAACGTCTCCAAGAGACCCAGTACTTC
TRBD2,-,17,TRBV9,TRBJ2-1,CASSVGGGTSGSNEQFF,TGTGCCAGCAGCGTAGGGGGCGGGACTAGCGGGAGCAATGAGCAGTTCTTC
TRBD1,-,15,TRBV12-3/TRBV12-4,TRBJ1-1,CASKRRQGPNTEAFF,TGTGCCAGCAAGAGAAGACAGGGGCCGAACACTGAAGCTTTCTTT
-,-,14,TRBV9,TRBJ2-7,CASSPTRLVHEQYF,TGTGCCAGCAGCCCAACTAGGCTTGTCCACGAGCAGTACTTC
-,few,13,TRBV11-1,TRBJ1-1,CASSLYERTEAFF,TGTGCCAGCAGCTTATACGAGCGGACAGAAGCTTTCTTT
TRBD2,few,17,TRBV20-1,TRBJ2-1,CSAGPLDRGSSYNEQFF,TGCAGTGCTGGCCCCCTCGATCGCGGGAGCTCCTACAATGAGCAGTTCTTC
TRBD2,-,14,TRBV20-1,TRBJ2-1,CSAPGLEADNEQFF,TGCAGTGCTCCCGGACTAGAGGCGGACAATGAGCAGTTCTTC
-,few,13,TRBV20-1,TRBJ2-5,CSARIQAGETQYF,TGCAGTGCTAGAATACAGGCGGGGGAGACCCAGTACTTC
-,-,16,TRBV7-3,TRBJ1-3,CASSLSHRVSGNTIYF,TGTGCCAGCAGCTTATCGCACCGGGTCTCTGGAAACACCATATATTTT
TRBD2,-,20,TRBV4-2,TRBJ2-7,CASSQDRVLGLAGGINEQYF,TGTGCCAGCAGCCAAGATCGTGTTTTGGGACTAGCGGGAGGGATCAACGAGCAGTACTTC
-,-,19,TRBV24-1,TRBJ2-1,CATSARRSTGSQSNYEQFF,TGTGCCACCAGTGCCAGGAGATCAACAGGGTCTCAATCCAACTATGAGCAGTTCTTC
-,few,13,TRBV19,TRBJ2-3,CASSLAVEDTQYF,TGTGCCAGTAGTTTAGCGGTTGAGGATACGCAGTATTTT
-,-,11,TRBV20-1,TRBJ2-7,CSVSGNYEQYF,TGCAGTGTATCAGGAAACTACGAGCAGTACTTC
-,few,13,TRBV20-1,TRBJ1-5,CSARGPGNQPQHF,TGCAGTGCTAGGGGCCCGGGCAATCAGCCCCAGCATTTT
-,few,20,TRBV12-3/TRBV12-4,TRBJ2-1,CASSLASLGLFVTMNNEQFF,TGTGCCAGCAGTTTAGCCTCCTTGGGTTTGTTCGTGACTATGAACAATGAGCAGTTCTTC
TRBD1,-,15,TRBV6-1,TRBJ1-3,CASSETGGSGNTIYF,TGTGCCAGCAGTGAGACAGGGGGCTCTGGAAACACCATATATTTT
TRBD1,few,15,TRBV4-2,TRBJ1-2,CASSQDIRTGVGYTF,TGTGCCAGCAGCCAAGATATAAGGACAGGGGTTGGCTACACCTTC
-,few,15,TRBV30,TRBJ1-5,CAWSWGGSPRQPQHF,TGTGCCTGGAGTTGGGGCGGGTCCCCCAGGCAGCCCCAGCATTTT
TRBD1,few,13,TRBV3-1,TRBJ2-3,CASSLNRGDTQYF,TGTGCCAGCAGCCTAAACAGGGGGGATACGCAGTATTTT
TRBD2,few,14,TRBV5-5,TRBJ2-1,CASRTGGIPNEQFF,TGTGCCAGCAGGACCGGGGGGATCCCCAATGAGCAGTTCTTC
-,-,15,TRBV5-1,TRBJ1-2,CASSLEAPEVAGYTF,TGCGCCAGCAGCTTGGAGGCACCCGAGGTTGCTGGCTACACCTTC
-,many,13,TRBV6-6,TRBJ1-4,CASSSTTNEKLFF,TGTGCCAGCAGCAGCACAACTAATGAAAAACTGTTTTTT